A selection of T cell receptor beta chains follows, all from one sample in a study of blood T cell repertoires in COVID-19. Some clones are missing from TCRdb's copy, which holds only in-frame ones; the method was immunoSEQ multiplex PCR. The sample carries a few hundred thousand clones, approximately 81% recorded once. The sample comprised PBMCs or T cells enriched from blood (not recorded which). These receptors came from a woman between 45 and 60 years old who had recovered from COVID-19. Both conserved end residues are part of each CDR3. The D gene is left open where the match is weak. Clone size, where shown, is once, few, many, or a class for clones that have expanded.

.	TRBJ2-7	TRBV29-1	.	CSVSGAYEQYF	TGCAGCGTCTCAGGGGCCTACGAGCAGTACTTC
TRBD2	TRBJ2-3	TRBV30	.	CAWSGAGGDTDTQYF	TGTGCCTGGAGTGGAGCGGGGGGCGACACAGATACGCAGTATTTT
TRBD1	TRBJ2-6	TRBV7-8	.	CASSLGDRGSAGANVLTF	TGTGCCAGCAGCCTGGGGGACAGGGGTTCTGCTGGGGCCAACGTCCTGACTTTC
.	TRBJ1-2	TRBV6-5	few	CASSSQGGAGGYTF	TGTGCCAGCAGTTCCCAGGGCGGGGCGGGTGGCTACACCTTC
.	TRBJ1-1	TRBV5-4	.	CASSFETRMNTEAFF	TGTGCCAGCAGCTTCGAGACAAGAATGAACACTGAAGCTTTCTTT
.	TRBJ1-6	TRBV7-6	many	CASSLAARGLNSPLHF	TGTGCCAGCAGCTTAGCGGCCCGGGGTTTGAATTCACCCCTCCACTTT
TRBD1	TRBJ2-7	TRBV28	once	CASRIKSGTATYEQYF	TGTGCCAGCAGGATTAAATCCGGGACAGCCACCTACGAGCAGTACTTC
.	TRBJ2-7	TRBV4-1	.	CASSQEEGREEQYF	TGCGCCAGCAGCCAAGAGGAGGGGAGAGAAGAGCAGTACTTC
TRBD1	TRBJ2-1	TRBV11-3	few	CASSPRTGGAEQFF	TGTGCCAGCAGCCCGCGGACAGGGGGAGCTGAGCAGTTCTTC
.	TRBJ1-1	TRBV7-3	.	CASSLFEATEAFF	TGTGCCAGCAGCCTCTTTGAGGCCACTGAAGCTTTCTTT
.	TRBJ2-4	TRBV5-8	once	CASRSAKNIQYF	TGTGCCAGCAGGTCTGCCAAAAACATTCAGTACTTC
TRBD2	TRBJ2-3	TRBV7-3	.	CASSYSGESTDTQYF	TGTGCCAGCAGTTATAGCGGGGAGAGCACAGATACGCAGTATTTT
.	TRBJ1-5	TRBV18	.	CASSPAGTRKYQPQHF	TGTGCCAGCTCACCGGCCGGGACACGAAAGTATCAGCCCCAGCATTTT
TRBD2	TRBJ2-1	TRBV9	.	CASSEHLAGVYNEQFF	TGTGCCAGCAGCGAACATCTAGCGGGGGTTTACAATGAGCAGTTCTTC
TRBD1	TRBJ2-7	TRBV3-1/TRBV3-2	.	CASSQIGQGKDEQYF	TGTGCCAGCAGCCAAATCGGACAGGGGAAGGACGAGCAGTACTTC
.	TRBJ2-7	TRBV30	.	CAWSAVGRGLLRVNLQYF	TGTGCCTGGAGTGCGGTCGGCAGGGGTCTCCTCCGAGTTAATTTGCAGTACTTC
TRBD2	TRBJ2-7	TRBV4-2	.	CASSQGTSGRYSYEQYF	TGTGCCAGCAGCCAGGGCACTAGCGGGAGGTATTCCTACGAGCAGTACTTC
TRBD1	TRBJ1-5	TRBV19	few	CASSMTGGNQPQHF	TGTGCCAGTAGTATGACAGGGGGGAATCAGCCCCAGCATTTT
TRBD1	TRBJ1-1	TRBV7-9	.	CASSPRQGINTEAFF	TGTGCCAGCAGCCCCCGACAGGGAATCAACACTGAAGCTTTCTTT